Following are 2 T cell receptor beta chains from one sample sequenced in a study of T cell responses to AZD1222 COVID-19 vaccine. Clones were read by immunoSEQ multiplex PCR, and TCRdb kept only the in-frame ones, dropping some. This sample has over 150,000 clones, with 85% to 90% found just once. Here the sequenced sample was peripheral blood, taken on day 0 of AZD1222 vaccination. The origin of the receptors is an adult in good health.

This clone was picked up one time. This chain links TRBV2 with TRBJ2-7; 7 bases are shared with TRBD1. The J segment lost 4 bases and the V segment lost 8 bases, leaving 5 bases of the junction unmatched. CDR1 is SNHLY, CDR2 FYNNEI, per germline. This CDR3 is 12 amino acids long. The CDR3 nucleotides are TGTGCCAGCGGACAGGAGACGTACGAGCAGTACTTC. Translation: CASGQETYEQYF. The full variable domain, its missing parts supplied by reference TRBV2 and TRBJ2-7, is EPEVTQTPSHQVTQMGQEVILRCVPISNHLYFYWYRQILGQKVEFLVSFYNNEISEKSEIFDDQFSVERPDGSNFTLKIRSTKLEDSAMYFCASGQETYEQYFGPGTRLTVT.

The chain carries TRBV11-3 and TRBJ1-2; D gene uncertain. This CDR3 comprises 17 residues. Germline assignment: CDR1 SGHNT and CDR2 YENEEA. Between the trimmed V and J ends, which lost 1 base and 1 base, there was a span of 16 bases. CDR3 sequence reads: CASSLGGSRKYNYGYTF. CDR3 nucleotides: TGTGCCAGCAGCTTAGGTGGCAGCAGGAAATATAACTATGGCTACACCTTC.